This T cell receptor (beta chain) came from a study of blood T cell repertoires in COVID-19 (dated by TCRdb to 2019 to 2021). For the wider study: Samples covering the acute and convalescent phases of COVID-19 were provided by collaborators in the United States, Italy and Spain. The material from the prospective study consisted of cDNA or gDNA derived from T cells, B-cell-depleted T cells, or PBMCs. Subjects who had been exposed to COVID-19, were actively infected with it, or had recovered from it provided the deeply sampled blood TCRbeta repertoires that made up the dataset. The repertoires were made available in a free public database intended to serve as a resource for research on the immune response to SARS-CoV-2. Samples came from the ongoing ImmuneRACE study (first 160 participants) plus 1,254 subjects from 6 global collaborators. A de-identified subject ID, COVID-19 status, age in years and sex were almost always included in the sample metadata. HLA class I and class II types, where available, came from metadata supplied by the sample provider rather than from assay-based typing. The paper as a whole reports these results and caveats: Clinical and demographic metadata were provided uncurated, with the amount varying by source and participant.

The collaborating institutions used their own protocols to collect whole blood in K2EDTA tubes. For TCRbeta analysis, collaborators shipped samples in one of three forms: frozen whole blood, isolated PBMCs, or DNA extracted from either of those sample types. A note on this clone: Its specific antigen is unknown. Base qualities are missing; no much larger clone stands one base away.

The immunoSEQ Assay, a bias-controlled multiplex PCR, was used to amplify TCRbeta CDR3 regions from genomic DNA. On the authors' methods: Within the assay, amplification of reference gene primers was used to estimate how many nucleated cells each sample contained. To quantify the absolute abundance of each unique TCRbeta CDR3 rearrangement, sequence reads were collapsed and filtered. Productive Simpson clonality was computed per sample as the square root of Simpson's diversity index over productive rearrangements. TCRdb carries this immuneACCESS record with in-frame sequences only. Its versions omit some clonotypes, under half of them owing to an unresolved V gene in the studies checked, with the rest unexplained. V, J and clone size are those of that table, while D and trimming were read from the DNA. For this sample there are around 190,000 clones; about 79% appear just once. The biggest ten clones account for around 14% of the sample.

At the junction V is shortened by 1 base and J by 8 bases; bases outside the gene matches: 7. CDR1 is given as SGHDT and CDR2 as YYEEEE, both from the germline V gene. There are 15 amino acids in the CDR3, from cysteine to phenylalanine inclusive. Just the 45-base CDR3 DNA is kept, in frame starting at base 1. The sequence came from a human donor in a cohort sampled during active COVID-19. The sequencing sample was made of peripheral blood. Here the chain combines TRBV5-6 and TRBJ1-4; TRBD1 lines up with 8 middle nucleotides. The CDR3 is CASSLLGQGVEKLFF. The nucleotide sequence reads TGTGCCAGCAGCTTGCTAGGACAGGGTGTGGAAAAACTGTTTTTT.